This T cell receptor beta chain was captured by sequencing in a study of blood T cell repertoires in COVID-19. Across the study: T cells, B-cell-depleted T cells, or PBMCs supplied cDNA or gDNA.

V lost 3 bases and J lost 0, with 9 bases in between. The CDR3 loop spans 14 amino acids. Germline CDR1 GTSNPN, CDR2 SVGIG (reference sequence). Some clones are missing from TCRdb's copy, which holds only in-frame ones; the method was immunoSEQ multiplex PCR. The sample lists around 300,000 clones, about 90% seen once, with approximately 5% in the top ten. The origin of this receptor is a woman aged 25-40 years who had recovered from COVID-19. Sequencing input: PBMCs or T cells enriched from blood (not recorded which). The chain carries TRBV30 and TRBJ1-5; D gene unclear. The CDR3 region is CAWSKDYSNQPQHF. CDR3 bases: TGTGCCTGGAGCAAGGACTATAGCAATCAGCCCCAGCATTTT.